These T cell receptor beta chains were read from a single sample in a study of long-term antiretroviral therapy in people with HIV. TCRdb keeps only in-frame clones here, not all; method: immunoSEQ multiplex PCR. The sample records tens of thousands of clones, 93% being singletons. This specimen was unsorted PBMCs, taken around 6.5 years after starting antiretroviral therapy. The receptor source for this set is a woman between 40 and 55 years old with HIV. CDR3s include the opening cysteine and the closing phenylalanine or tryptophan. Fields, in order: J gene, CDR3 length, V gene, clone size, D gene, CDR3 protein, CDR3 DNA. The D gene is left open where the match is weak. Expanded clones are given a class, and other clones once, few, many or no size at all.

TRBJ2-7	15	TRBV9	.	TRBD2	CASSVAGGGTYEQYF	TGTGCCAGCAGCGTAGCTGGGGGGGGGACCTACGAGCAGTACTTC
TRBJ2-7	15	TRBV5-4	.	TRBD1	CASSPFRQGAQEQYF	TGTGCCAGCAGCCCCTTTAGACAGGGGGCGCAGGAGCAGTACTTC
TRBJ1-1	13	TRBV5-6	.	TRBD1	CASRLQGTGEAFF	TGTGCCAGCAGGTTACAGGGGACCGGTGAAGCTTTCTTT
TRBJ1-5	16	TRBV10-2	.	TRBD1	CASSESVGQGNQPQHF	TGCGCCAGCAGTGAGTCCGTCGGACAGGGCAATCAGCCCCAGCATTTT
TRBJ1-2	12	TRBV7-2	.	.	CASSPRQRGYTF	TGTGCCAGCAGCCCCCGACAACGGGGCTACACCTTC
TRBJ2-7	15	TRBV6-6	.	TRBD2	CASSPGTSGPYEQYF	TGTGCCAGCAGTCCCGGGACTAGCGGCCCCTACGAGCAGTACTTC
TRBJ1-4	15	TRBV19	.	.	CASSTSRAPGEKLFF	TGTGCCAGTAGTACTTCTAGAGCCCCAGGTGAAAAACTGTTTTTT
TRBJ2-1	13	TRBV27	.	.	CASSFGHNGEQFF	TGTGCCAGCAGTTTCGGACATAACGGTGAGCAGTTCTTC
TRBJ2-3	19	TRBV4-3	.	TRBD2	CASSQVPGLAGGPSDTQYF	TGCGCCAGCAGCCAAGTCCCGGGACTAGCGGGGGGGCCCTCAGATACGCAGTATTTT
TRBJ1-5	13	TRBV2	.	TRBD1	CGMGQGEGQPQHF	TGTGGGATGGGACAGGGCGAGGGTCAGCCCCAGCATTTT
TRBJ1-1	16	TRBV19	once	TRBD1	CASSIGSQGAGTEAFF	TGTGCCAGTAGTATAGGATCACAGGGGGCCGGCACTGAAGCTTTCTTT
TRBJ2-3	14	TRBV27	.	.	CASSWAGSTDTQYF	TGTGCCAGCAGTTGGGCGGGGAGCACAGATACGCAGTATTTT
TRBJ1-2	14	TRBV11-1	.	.	CASSSSRETYGYTF	TGTGCCAGCAGCTCATCCCGGGAAACTTATGGCTACACCTTC
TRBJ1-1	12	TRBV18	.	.	CASSPQGDEAFF	TGTGCCAGCTCACCGCAGGGTGATGAAGCTTTCTTT